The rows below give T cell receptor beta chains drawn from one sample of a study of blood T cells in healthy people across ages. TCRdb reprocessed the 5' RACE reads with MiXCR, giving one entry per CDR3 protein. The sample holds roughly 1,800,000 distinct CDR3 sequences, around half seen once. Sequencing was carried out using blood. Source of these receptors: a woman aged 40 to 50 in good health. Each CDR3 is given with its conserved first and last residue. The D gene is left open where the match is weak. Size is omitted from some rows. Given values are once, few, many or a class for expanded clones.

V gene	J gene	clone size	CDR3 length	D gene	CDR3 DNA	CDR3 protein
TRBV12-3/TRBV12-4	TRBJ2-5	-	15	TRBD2	TGTGCCAGCAGACCCCCCGGCGGGAGCTCAGAGACCCAGTACTTC	CASRPPGGSSETQYF
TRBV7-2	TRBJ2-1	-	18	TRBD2	TGTGCCAGCAGCTTAGTCGGAGCCGGGGGGGGGCTATACAATGAGCAGTTCTTC	CASSLVGAGGGLYNEQFF
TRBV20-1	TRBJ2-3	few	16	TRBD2	TGCAGTGCTAGTCTGGTAGCGGGGGGTGGCACAGATACGCAGTATTTT	CSASLVAGGGTDTQYF
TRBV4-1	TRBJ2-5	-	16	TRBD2	TGCGCCAGCAGCCAAGATTCCGGACTAGTTGGAGAGACCCAGTACTTC	CASSQDSGLVGETQYF
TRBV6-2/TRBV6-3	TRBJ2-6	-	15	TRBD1	TGTGCCAGCGGTTCAGGGGGAACTGGGGCCAACGTCCTGACTTTC	CASGSGGTGANVLTF
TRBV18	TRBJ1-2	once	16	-	TGTGCCAGCTCACCACCGGGGCGGGACAACGCCTATGGCTACACCTTC	CASSPPGRDNAYGYTF
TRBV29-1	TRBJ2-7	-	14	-	TGCAGCGTGGCGGGTCCGGGCGGAAGCTACGAGCAGTACTTC	CSVAGPGGSYEQYF
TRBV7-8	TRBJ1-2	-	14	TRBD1	TGTGCCAGCAGCTTAGAGGGGGAGAGGGGGCGCATCACCTTC	CASSLEGERGRITF
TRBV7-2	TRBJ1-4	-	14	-	TGTGCCAGCAGCCCCCCAAGGGAGCGGGAAAAACTGTTTTTT	CASSPPREREKLFF
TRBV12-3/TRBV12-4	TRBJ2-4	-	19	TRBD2	TGTGCCAGCAGTCCTGGACGTACGACTAGCGGGGGGCCAAAAAACATTCAGTACTTC	CASSPGRTTSGGPKNIQYF
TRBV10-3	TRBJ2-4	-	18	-	TGTGCCATCAGTGAATACAGGGAAACATATGGTGCCAAAAACACTCAGTACTTC	CAISEYRETYGAKNTQYF
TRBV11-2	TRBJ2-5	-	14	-	TGTGCCAGCATAGGGGCAGCCGAGCAAGAGACCCAGTACTTC	CASIGAAEQETQYF
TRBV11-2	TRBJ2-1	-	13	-	TGTGCCAGCAGCTTGCAGGTCTTCGATGAGCAGTTCTTC	CASSLQVFDEQFF
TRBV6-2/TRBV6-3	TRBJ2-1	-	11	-	TGTGCCAGCAGTTACCTGGGGCTTCAGTTCTTC	CASSYLGLQFF
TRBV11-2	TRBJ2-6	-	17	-	TGTGCCAGCAGTCCCGGGAGAAGGGTTGCTGGGGCCAACGTCCTGACTTTC	CASSPGRRVAGANVLTF
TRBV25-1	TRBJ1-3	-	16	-	TGTGCCAGCAGTGAAGAGAACAGTTCTTTCCCTCACACCATATATTTT	CASSEENSSFPHTIYF
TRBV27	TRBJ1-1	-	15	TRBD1	TGTGCCAGCAGTCCAGGGACAGGGATGCACACTGAAGCTTTCTTT	CASSPGTGMHTEAFF
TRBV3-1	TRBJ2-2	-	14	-	TGTGCCAGCAGCCAAGAGGGGGTTCGCGGGGAGCTGTTTTTT	CASSQEGVRGELFF
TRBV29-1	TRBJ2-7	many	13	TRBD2	TGCAGCGTTGCCGGGACTAGCGGGAATGAGCAGTACTTC	CSVAGTSGNEQYF
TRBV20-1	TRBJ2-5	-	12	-	TGCAGTGCTAGAGATGAGGCCCTGCCCCAGTACTTC	CSARDEALPQYF
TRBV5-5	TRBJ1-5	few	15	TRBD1	TGTGCCAGCAGCTTGGCCGGACAGGGGTGGCAGCCCCAGCATTTT	CASSLAGQGWQPQHF
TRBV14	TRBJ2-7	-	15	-	TGTGCCAGCAGCCAAGACGCAGGTGGTTGGGGCGAGCAGTACTTC	CASSQDAGGWGEQYF
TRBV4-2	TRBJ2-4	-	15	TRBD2	TGTGCCCGCAGCCAAGAAAGCGGGGGGGATCACATTCAGTACTTC	CARSQESGGDHIQYF
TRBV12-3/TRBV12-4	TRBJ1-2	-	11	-	TGTGTTGGAGGGGACGGGTATGGCTACACCTTC	CVGGDGYGYTF
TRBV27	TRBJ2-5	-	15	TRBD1	TGTGCCAGCAGTTCAAACAGGGGTCACCAAGAGACCCAGTACTTC	CASSSNRGHQETQYF
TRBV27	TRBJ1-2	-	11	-	TGTGCCAGCAGTGGAAAGGGAGGCTACACCTTC	CASSGKGGYTF
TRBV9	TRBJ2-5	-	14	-	TGTGCCAGCAGCCCCCCAGGGGGGGGATGGACCCAGTACTTC	CASSPPGGGWTQYF
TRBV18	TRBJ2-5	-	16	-	TGTGCCAGCTCACCACGTTGGTCGGGGATACAAGAGACCCAGTACTTC	CASSPRWSGIQETQYF
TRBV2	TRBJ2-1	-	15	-	TGTGCCAGCAGTGAAGGGGGACTTACTTACAATGAGCAGTTCTTC	CASSEGGLTYNEQFF
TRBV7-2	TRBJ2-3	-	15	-	TGTGCCAGCAGCAGGACATTCGTATTCACAGATACGCAGTATTTT	CASSRTFVFTDTQYF
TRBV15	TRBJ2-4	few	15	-	TGTGCCACCAGCGAACCGACAGGCAGGGCGAACATTCAGTACTTC	CATSEPTGRANIQYF
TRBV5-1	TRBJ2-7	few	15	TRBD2	TGCGCCAGCAGCTTTCTGACTAGCGGGGCCTACGAGCAGTACTTC	CASSFLTSGAYEQYF
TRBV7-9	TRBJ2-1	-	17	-	TGTGCCAGCAGCGGTATTATGGGGGACCACACTGACAATGAGCAGTTCTTC	CASSGIMGDHTDNEQFF
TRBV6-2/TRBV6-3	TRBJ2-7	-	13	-	TGTGCCAGCCAGGGAAGATGGGACTACGAGCAGTACTTC	CASQGRWDYEQYF
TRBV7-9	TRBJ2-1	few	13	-	TGTGCCAGCAGCTTGGAGGCGGTCGGGGTTCAGTTCTTC	CASSLEAVGVQFF
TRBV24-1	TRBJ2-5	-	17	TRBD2	TGTGCCACCAGTGATTTAGTAGCGGGGGGCCGGTATGAGACCCAGTACTTC	CATSDLVAGGRYETQYF
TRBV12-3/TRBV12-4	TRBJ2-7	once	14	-	TGTGCCAGCAGTTTAGTGTCTTTTTACAATGAGCAGTACTTC	CASSLVSFYNEQYF
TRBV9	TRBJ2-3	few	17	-	TGTGCCAGCAGCGTAGCCCCGACCGGGACTAGCACAGATACGCAGTATTTT	CASSVAPTGTSTDTQYF
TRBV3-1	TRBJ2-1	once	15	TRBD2	TGTGCCAGCAGCCAAGATAGTACTAGCGGGTCCTCCCAGTTCTTC	CASSQDSTSGSSQFF
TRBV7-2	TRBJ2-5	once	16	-	TGTGCCAGCAGAAACACCGGACGGACCAAATCAAATGAGCAGTACTTC	CASRNTGRTKSNEQYF